The entry below describes one TCR beta chain. Its antigen target is currently unknown. It has no much larger one-base neighbor in the sample; base qualities were not kept. Library preparation employed the immunoSEQ multiplex PCR assay. A mixture of 60 forward primers for TCR Vbeta segments and 13 reverse primers for TCR Jbeta segments was used in the multiplex PCR. A multiplex PCR assay on genomic DNA amplified the CDR3 region of rearranged TCR beta genes. Amplified TCR beta libraries were sequenced as 87-base-pair reads on the Illumina HiSeq System. The published analysis was carried out like this. Across the 700 or so repertoires, a later analysis counted tens of millions of unique TCR beta chains, around 11 million of which were shared by at least two donors. Raw reads were error-corrected and collapsed into unique sequences with a nearest-neighbor algorithm that merged closely related sequences to remove PCR and sequencing errors. V, D and J gene segments were assigned by aligning CDR3 sequences to IMGT reference sequences. For a sequence to be retained, a match of at least six nucleotides to both a V gene segment and a J gene segment was required. A rearrangement counted as productive if the CDR3 had no stop codons and remained in frame with V and J, and every other rearrangement counted as non-productive. Following IMGT convention, CDR3 was defined as the stretch from the second conserved V-encoded cysteine up to the conserved J-encoded phenylalanine. The earlier analysis of some 580 of the donors excluded any sequence lacking an unambiguous match to a single V gene segment. An earlier analysis of 550 to 650 of the donors classified V segments as functional when productive rearrangements were above 56.7% and as segregating when the standard deviation between donors was above 5%. To diagnose cytomegalovirus status from the catalog of TCR beta chain sequences, a statistical classification framework was built. V and J gene assignment, in a later analysis, came from comparing TCR nucleotide sequences with IMGT/GENE-DB human TR gene sequences. A later analysis assigned CDR3 sequences and most-parsimonious VDJ recombination scenarios with the TCRdist pipeline. In a later analysis, every TCR beta chain was defined by the combination of its CDR3 amino acid sequence and its V-gene family, and reads without a unique V-gene family were dropped. A later analysis removed roughly 590 highly shared, low-generation-probability nucleotide sequences to deal with suspected cross-contamination and a sequencing artifact. In a later analysis, a clonal expansion index for each public chain was calculated from normalized within-repertoire ranks of inferred template counts. A later analysis computed generation probabilities with a VDJ recombination model fitted to out-of-frame rearrangements, and checked the results against IGoR. In a later analysis, hypergeometric tests were used to score TCR-TCR, TCR-HLA and TCR-CMV co-occurrence, with a repertoire-size bias correction applied to TCR pairs. In a later analysis, false discovery rates were estimated by permuting HLA or CMV assignments 20 times. In a later analysis, co-occurring TCRs were grouped using DBSCAN, with TCRdist sequence similarity added in when clustering inside HLA-allele-positive subsets. Repertoires with fewer than 30,000 or more than 120,000 public chains were left out of co-occurrence clustering, as were about five repertoires with anomalous nucleotide sharing. As stored in TCRdb, this immuneACCESS dataset retains in-frame rearrangements with V and J assigned. A fraction of the clones does not appear; measured against another copy, unresolved V genes explain less than half of the discrepancy, and the remainder lacks a known reason. The V and J calls and clone size come from that table; D and trimming were worked out from the DNA. The sample data list 150,000 to 180,000 clones, and about four fifths of these were observed just once. Approximately 2.6% of the sample lies in the top ten.

Including cysteine and phenylalanine, the CDR3 has 15 amino acids. Only the CDR3 portion is preserved as DNA: 45 bases, with reading frame beginning at the first base. Via the germline V gene, CDR1 is SGHTA and CDR2 FQGNSA. V is cut by 3 bases and J by 1 base, and the space between the germline ends is 10 bases. These data originate in a study of cytomegalovirus exposure and HLA in healthy donors (dated by TCRdb to about 2017). Regarding the complete study: An earlier analysis of roughly 630 of the donors reported roughly 270 Gb of sequence data and 100 million to 130 million unique TCR beta sequences from 190 million or so T cells. To study patterns of TCR occurrence, a later analysis re-analyzed previously published TCR beta repertoires from hundreds of donors and added high-resolution HLA genotyping. Four or five DR-DQ haplotypes were handled as single units for association and clustering, since linkage in the cohort was strong. Every repertoire in the discovery cohort had been generated on one and the same sequencing platform. An early release covering some 640 HLA-typed donors comprised approximately 300 gigabases of sequencing data and tens of millions of unique TCR sequences. In the later analysis, no new phenotypic data were used to find candidate immune exposures; instead, reliance was placed on TCR beta sequences and their occurrence across donors. The T cell repertoires of several hundred subjects were profiled by immunosequencing and related to cytomegalovirus serostatus. In an earlier analysis of 500 to 650 of the donors, high-throughput TCR beta sequencing was used to judge whether each TCR beta V gene segment behaved as functional or pseudogenic. A later genetic analysis used genome-wide SNP genotypes for about three fifths of the 666 donors, treating that subset as a discovery cohort. Of the roughly 410 genotyped donors, 70% to 90% were placed in the genetic ancestry cluster associated with self-reported Caucasian donors. The number of typed donors differed by locus: about 629-630 for A, B, C, DRB1 and DQB1; 522 for DQA1; over 600 for DPA1; and roughly 470 for DPB1. Among roughly 400 genotyped donors of the cohort, an average of around 240,000 unique TCR beta nucleotide sequences was sequenced per donor, of which 15% to 20% were non-productive. Alongside the repertoire data, information on donor age, sex, ethnicity and CMV serostatus was compiled. To predict cytomegalovirus infection status, the study brought together high-throughput TCR immunosequencing, statistical association of individual TCRs with disease status, and machine learning. The study aimed to test whether signatures of past pathogen exposure could be identified by cataloging public T cell receptors. Besides the first cohort of around 700 subjects, a separate validation cohort made up of 120 different subjects was used. HLA typing included class I and class II loci at four-digit resolution.

Study-wide findings and limitations: Strong co-occurrence of HLA alleles, especially DR and DQ, made assigning TCR associations to individual alleles difficult. While some public TCRs were present in many individuals, most TCR sequences turned up only very rarely across donors. A later analysis found that HLA-associated TCR beta chains were more clonally expanded and had lower generation probabilities than equally common non-associated chains. The cohort was sequenced for TCR beta chains only, and without alpha or paired-chain data the features that could be detected were limited. According to a later analysis, most CMV-associated TCR beta chains appeared to be HLA-restricted, and the HLA associations seemed to be driven largely by CMV exposure. Broadly in line with IMGT annotations, most TCR beta V segments showed up in productive rearrangements about 87% or about 30% of the time in an earlier analysis of 587 of the donors. According to a later analysis, parvovirus B19, influenza, CMV and Epstein-Barr virus appeared linked to several top co-occurrence clusters. The 87-base-pair reads could not distinguish some IMGT-functional V segments, including TRBV6-2 and TRBV6-3, so those segments were excluded. In the study, some 180 TCR beta chains were listed as associated with cytomegalovirus. An association between a missense DCLRE1C variant and V-gene and J-gene trimming of TCR beta chains was found in a later genetic analysis and replicated in an independent cohort. A later genetic analysis reported fewer N-insertions in productive TCRs among donors in an Asian-associated ancestry cluster than the 666-donor mean. A cluster of highly shared sequence variants was judged likely to represent a technical artifact of the sequencing pipeline. For the cohort, immune exposure information was limited to CMV serostatus. According to the authors, the approach could potentially be generalized to other disease states and immunological phenotypes. Correlated functional status among segregating V segments might reflect linkage disequilibrium, but an unknown experimental factor could not be ruled out. A further reported finding was that TCR beta sequences accurately predicted the HLA-A and HLA-B alleles for most subjects in the first cohort. In a later analysis, the rate of TCR association differed among HLA loci, with DRB1 alleles having the most associated TCRs and HLA-C alleles having the fewest. HLA typing was unavailable for some donors at each locus, so association tests used only the typed subset. At a false discovery rate of 0.05, a later analysis linked 16,951 TCR beta sequences to specific HLA alleles. About 15 rarely observed V segments, including chromosome 9 orphons, were excluded from the earlier analysis of about 610 of the donors because counts were too low. A few of the identified cytomegalovirus-associated TCR beta chains were confirmed in vitro to be specific for cytomegalovirus antigens. The classifier was reported to diagnose cytomegalovirus status with high specificity and sensitivity in both the original and validation cohorts. The presence/absence analyses assumed that sequencing depth was roughly uniform across donors, and that assumption may not be true.

The cohort was made up of approximately 670 healthy bone marrow donors. All cohort members were sampled while nominally healthy, although unrecorded immune exposures were likely present. The donor tested CMV seronegative and was one of the 352 seronegative cohort members. A peripheral blood sample was collected from each donor, and TCR beta sequencing was performed on peripheral blood mononuclear cells. Genomic DNA was extracted from the blood cell samples with the Qiagen DNeasy Blood Extraction Kit. Sequenced: PBMCs. The receptor was isolated from a man aged 18-30 years in good health and CMV-seronegative. The chain uses TRBV7-2 and TRBJ1-5; no D gene is confidently identified. CDR3 region: CASSFGLGSNQPQHF. The nucleotides read TGTGCCAGCAGCTTCGGACTTGGGAGCAATCAGCCCCAGCATTTT.